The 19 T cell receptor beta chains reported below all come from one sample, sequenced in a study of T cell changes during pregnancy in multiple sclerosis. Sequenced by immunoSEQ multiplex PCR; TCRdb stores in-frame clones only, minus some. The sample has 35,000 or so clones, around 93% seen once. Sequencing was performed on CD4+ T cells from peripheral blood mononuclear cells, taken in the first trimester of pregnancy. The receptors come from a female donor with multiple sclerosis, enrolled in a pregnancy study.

CDR3 loop: CASSVAGISKETQYF. CDR3 DNA sequence: TGTGCCAGCAGCGTAGCCGGGATAAGCAAAGAGACCCAGTACTTC. The rearrangement joins TRBV9 to TRBJ2-5, with a weak D call TRBD2 (5 bases). This CDR3 has 15 amino acids. The ends were cut back, 0 bases at V and 3 bases at J, with 12 bases in the middle. Germline V CDR1 and CDR2: SGDLS, YYNGEE.

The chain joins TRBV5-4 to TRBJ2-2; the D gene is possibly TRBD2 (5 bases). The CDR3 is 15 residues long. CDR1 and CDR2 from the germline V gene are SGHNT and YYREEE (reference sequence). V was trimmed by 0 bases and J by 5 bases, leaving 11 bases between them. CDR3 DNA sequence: TGTGCCAGCAGCTTGGGGCAGCGAGGGACCGGGGAGCTGTTTTTT. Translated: CASSLGQRGTGELFF.

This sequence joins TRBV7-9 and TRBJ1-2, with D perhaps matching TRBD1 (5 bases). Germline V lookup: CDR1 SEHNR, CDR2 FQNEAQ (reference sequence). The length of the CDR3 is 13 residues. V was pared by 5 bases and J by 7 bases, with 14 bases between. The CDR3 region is CASSPTAGGGYTF. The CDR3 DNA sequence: TGTGCCAGCAGCCCCACGGCCGGGGGTGGCTACACCTTC.

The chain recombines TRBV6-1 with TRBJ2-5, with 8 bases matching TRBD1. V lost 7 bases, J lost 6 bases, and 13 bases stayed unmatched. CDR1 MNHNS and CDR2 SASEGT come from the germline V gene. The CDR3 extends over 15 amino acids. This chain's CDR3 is CASTLDRESIKTQYF. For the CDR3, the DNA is TGTGCCAGCACCCTGGACAGGGAATCTATAAAGACCCAGTACTTC.

The CDR3 nucleotides are TGTGCCAGCAGCCCTTCCCGAGGGGAGACCCAGTACTTC. Translating it yields CASSPSRGETQYF. The V call is TRBV9, the J call TRBJ2-5, with D maybe TRBD2 (5 bases). Trimming left V 4 bases short and J 5 bases short, with 12 bases between. The CDR3 is 13 amino acids. From germline, CDR1 is SGDLS and CDR2 YYNGEE.

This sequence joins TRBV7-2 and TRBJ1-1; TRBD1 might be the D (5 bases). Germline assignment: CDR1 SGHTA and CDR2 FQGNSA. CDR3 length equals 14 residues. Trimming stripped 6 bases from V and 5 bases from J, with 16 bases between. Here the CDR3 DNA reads TGTGCCAGCAGTTCCACAGGATTAGTAACTGAAGCTTTCTTT. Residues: CASSSTGLVTEAFF.

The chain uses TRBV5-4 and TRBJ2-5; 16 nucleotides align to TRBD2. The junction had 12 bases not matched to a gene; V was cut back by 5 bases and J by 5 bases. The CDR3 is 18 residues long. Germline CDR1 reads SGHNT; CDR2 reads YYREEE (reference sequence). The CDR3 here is CASSLAGTSGRGVETQYF. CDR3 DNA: TGTGCCAGCAGTTTAGCCGGGACTAGCGGGAGGGGGGTTGAGACCCAGTACTTC.

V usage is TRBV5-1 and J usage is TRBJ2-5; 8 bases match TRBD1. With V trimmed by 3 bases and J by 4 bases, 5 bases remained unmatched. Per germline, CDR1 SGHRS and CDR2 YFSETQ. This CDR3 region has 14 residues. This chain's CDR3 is CASSWGQVGETQYF. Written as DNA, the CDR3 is TGCGCCAGCAGCTGGGGACAGGTCGGAGAGACCCAGTACTTC.

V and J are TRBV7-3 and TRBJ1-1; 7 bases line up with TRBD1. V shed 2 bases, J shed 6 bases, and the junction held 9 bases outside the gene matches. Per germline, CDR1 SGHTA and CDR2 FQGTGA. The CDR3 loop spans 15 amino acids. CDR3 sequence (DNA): TGTGCCAGCAGCTTAGAAAATCGACAGGGTGCTGAAGCTTTCTTT. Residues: CASSLENRQGAEAFF. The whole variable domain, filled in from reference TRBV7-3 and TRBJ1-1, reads GAGVSQTPSNKVTEKGKYVELRCDPISGHTALYWYRQSLGQGPEFLIYFQGTGAADDSGLPNDRFFAVRPEGSVSTLKIQRTERGDSAVYLCASSLENRQGAEAFFGQGTRLTVV.

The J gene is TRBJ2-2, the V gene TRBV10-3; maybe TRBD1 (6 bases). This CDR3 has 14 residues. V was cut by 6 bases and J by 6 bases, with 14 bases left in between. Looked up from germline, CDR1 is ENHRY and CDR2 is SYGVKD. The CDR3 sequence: CAIRGAVTPGELFF. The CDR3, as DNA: TGTGCCATCAGGGGGGCCGTAACACCCGGGGAGCTGTTTTTT.

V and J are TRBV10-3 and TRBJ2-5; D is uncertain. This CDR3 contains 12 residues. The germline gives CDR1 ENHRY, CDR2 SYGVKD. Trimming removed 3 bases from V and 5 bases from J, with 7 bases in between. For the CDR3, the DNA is TGTGCCATCAGTGAATGGCGGGAGACCCAGTACTTC. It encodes CAISEWRETQYF.

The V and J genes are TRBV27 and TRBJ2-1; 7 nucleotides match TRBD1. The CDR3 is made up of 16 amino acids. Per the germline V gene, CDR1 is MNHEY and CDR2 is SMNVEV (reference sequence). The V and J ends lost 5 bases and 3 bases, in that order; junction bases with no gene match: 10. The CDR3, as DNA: TGTGCCAGCAGTGCCTGGACAGGAGGATTCTACAATGAGCAGTTCTTC. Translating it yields CASSAWTGGFYNEQFF.

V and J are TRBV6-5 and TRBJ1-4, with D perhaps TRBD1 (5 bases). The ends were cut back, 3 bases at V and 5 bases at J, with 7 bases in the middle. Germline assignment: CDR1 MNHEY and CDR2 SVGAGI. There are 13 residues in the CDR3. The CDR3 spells CASSYGANEKLFF. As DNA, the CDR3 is TGTGCCAGCAGTTATGGGGCGAATGAAAAACTGTTTTTT.

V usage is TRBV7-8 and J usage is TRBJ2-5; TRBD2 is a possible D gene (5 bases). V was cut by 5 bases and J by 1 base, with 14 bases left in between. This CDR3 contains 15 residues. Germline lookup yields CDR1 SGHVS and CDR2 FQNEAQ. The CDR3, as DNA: TGTGCCAGCAGCAAGGGTCGGGGTGGCCAAGAGACCCAGTACTTC. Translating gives CASSKGRGGQETQYF.

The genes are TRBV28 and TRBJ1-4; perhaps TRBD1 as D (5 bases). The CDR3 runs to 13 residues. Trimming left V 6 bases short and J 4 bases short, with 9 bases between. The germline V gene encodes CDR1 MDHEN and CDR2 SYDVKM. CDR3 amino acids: CASRWGSNEKLFF. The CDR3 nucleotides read TGTGCCAGCAGGTGGGGCAGTAATGAAAAACTGTTTTTT. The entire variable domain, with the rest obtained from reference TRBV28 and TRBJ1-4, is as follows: DVKVTQSSRYLVKRTGEKVFLECVQDMDHENMFWYRQDPGLGLRLIYFSYDVKMKEKGDIPEGYSVSREKKERFSLILESASTNQTSMYLCASRWGSNEKLFFGSGTQLSVL.

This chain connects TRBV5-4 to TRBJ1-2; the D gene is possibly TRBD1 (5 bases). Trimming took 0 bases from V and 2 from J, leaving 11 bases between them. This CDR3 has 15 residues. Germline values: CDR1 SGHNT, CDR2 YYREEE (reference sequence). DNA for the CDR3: TGTGCCAGCAGCTTGGTTGGACAAGCAAACTATGGCTACACCTTC. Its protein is CASSLVGQANYGYTF.

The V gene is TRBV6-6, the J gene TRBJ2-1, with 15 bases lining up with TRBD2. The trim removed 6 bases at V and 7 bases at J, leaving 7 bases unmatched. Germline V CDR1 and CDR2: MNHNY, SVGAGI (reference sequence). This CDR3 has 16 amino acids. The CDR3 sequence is CASSKRTSGGGNEQFF. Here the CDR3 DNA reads TGTGCCAGCAGCAAAAGGACTAGCGGGGGGGGGAATGAGCAGTTCTTC.

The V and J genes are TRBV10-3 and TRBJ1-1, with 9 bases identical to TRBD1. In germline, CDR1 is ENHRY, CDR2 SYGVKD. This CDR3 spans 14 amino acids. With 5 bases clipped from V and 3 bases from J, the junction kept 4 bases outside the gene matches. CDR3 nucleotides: TGTGCCATCAGTCCGGGACAGGGTGACACTGAAGCTTTCTTT. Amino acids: CAISPGQGDTEAFF.

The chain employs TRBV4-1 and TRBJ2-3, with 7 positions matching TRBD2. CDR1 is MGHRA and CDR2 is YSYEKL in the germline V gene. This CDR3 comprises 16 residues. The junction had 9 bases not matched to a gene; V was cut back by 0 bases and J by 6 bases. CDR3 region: CASSQDEAGRADTQYF. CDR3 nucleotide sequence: TGCGCCAGCAGCCAAGATGAAGCGGGGAGAGCCGATACGCAGTATTTT.